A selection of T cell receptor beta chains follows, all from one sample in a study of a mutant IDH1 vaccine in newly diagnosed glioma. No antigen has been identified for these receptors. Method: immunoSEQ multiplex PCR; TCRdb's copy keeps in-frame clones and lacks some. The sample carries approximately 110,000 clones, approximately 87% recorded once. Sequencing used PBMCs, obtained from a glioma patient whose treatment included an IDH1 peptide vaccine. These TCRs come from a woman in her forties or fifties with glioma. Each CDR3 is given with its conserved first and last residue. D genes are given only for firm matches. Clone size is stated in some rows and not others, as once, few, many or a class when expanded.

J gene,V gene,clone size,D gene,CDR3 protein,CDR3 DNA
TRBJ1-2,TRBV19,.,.,CASSSRREITDYTF,TGTGCCAGTAGTTCCCGCAGAGAAATCACCGACTACACCTTC
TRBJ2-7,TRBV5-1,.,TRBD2,CASSLTAGGSYEQYF,TGCGCCAGCAGCTTGACGGCGGGAGGGTCCTACGAGCAGTACTTC
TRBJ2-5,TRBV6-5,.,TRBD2,CASKGAGVGETQYF,TGTGCCAGCAAGGGAGCGGGAGTTGGGGAGACCCAGTACTTC
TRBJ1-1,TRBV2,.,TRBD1,CASRDRGEAFF,TGTGCCAGCAGGGACAGGGGTGAAGCTTTCTTT
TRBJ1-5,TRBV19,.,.,CASSPQPGPNQPQHF,TGTGCCAGTAGTCCTCAACCGGGACCCAATCAGCCCCAGCATTTT
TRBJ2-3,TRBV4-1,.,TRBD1,CASSHPGTAIARGTDTQYF,TGCGCCAGCAGCCATCCCGGGACAGCGATAGCGAGGGGGACAGATACGCAGTATTTT
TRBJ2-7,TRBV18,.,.,CASSPDSGLHEQYF,TGTGCCAGCTCACCTGACTCTGGGCTACACGAGCAGTACTTC
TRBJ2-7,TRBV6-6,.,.,CASSYPRERSSYEQYF,TGTGCCAGCAGTTACCCTCGCGAGCGGAGCTCCTACGAGCAGTACTTC
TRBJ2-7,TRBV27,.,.,CASSFGISYEQYF,TGTGCCAGCAGTTTTGGCATCTCCTACGAGCAGTACTTC
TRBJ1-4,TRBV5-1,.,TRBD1,CASSRDRVMSNEKLFF,TGCGCCAGCAGCCGCGACAGGGTCATGAGTAATGAAAAACTGTTTTTT
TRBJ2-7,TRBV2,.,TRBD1,CASIGRQGALVYEQYF,TGTGCCAGCATTGGAAGACAGGGGGCCCTAGTCTACGAGCAGTACTTC
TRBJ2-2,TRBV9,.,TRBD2,CASSPGGGTGELFF,TGTGCCAGCAGCCCAGGCGGGGGAACCGGGGAGCTGTTTTTT
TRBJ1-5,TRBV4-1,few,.,CASSQDGRGSNQPQHF,TGCGCCAGCAGCCAAGACGGCAGGGGATCTAATCAGCCCCAGCATTTT
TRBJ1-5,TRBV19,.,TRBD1,CASTPRQGGDQPQHF,TGTGCCAGTACTCCCCGACAGGGCGGGGATCAGCCCCAGCATTTT
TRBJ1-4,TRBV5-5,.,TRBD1,CASSSRTGLNEKLFF,TGTGCCAGCAGCTCCAGGACAGGGCTTAATGAAAAACTGTTTTTT
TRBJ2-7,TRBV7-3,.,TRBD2,CASSITAGGSYEQYF,TGTGCCAGCAGCATAACAGCGGGGGGCTCCTACGAGCAGTACTTC
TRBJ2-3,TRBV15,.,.,CATSTPLWHPGRDTQYF,TGTGCCACCAGCACCCCTCTCTGGCACCCGGGTAGAGATACGCAGTATTTT
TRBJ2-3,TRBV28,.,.,CASSFVTGSRWYF,TGTGCCAGCAGTTTTGTTACGGGATCAAGGTGGTATTTT
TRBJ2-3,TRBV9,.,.,CASQAGPTDTQYF,TGTGCCAGCCAAGCGGGCCCCACAGATACGCAGTATTTT
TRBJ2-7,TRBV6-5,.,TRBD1,CASSFRDRAYEQYF,TGTGCCAGCAGTTTCCGGGACAGGGCCTACGAGCAGTACTTC
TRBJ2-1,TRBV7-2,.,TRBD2,CASSSGLAPYNEQFF,TGTGCCAGCAGCTCGGGACTAGCGCCCTACAATGAGCAGTTCTTC
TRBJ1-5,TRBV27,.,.,CASSLLGGTQPQHF,TGTGCCAGCAGTTTATTGGGGGGGACTCAGCCCCAGCATTTT
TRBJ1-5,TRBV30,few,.,CAWSGSLAGQPQHF,TGTGCCTGGAGTGGCAGCCTAGCTGGTCAGCCCCAGCATTTT
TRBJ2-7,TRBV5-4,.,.,CASSLEAYREGNEQYF,TGTGCCAGCAGCTTGGAGGCGTACAGGGAAGGGAACGAGCAGTACTTC
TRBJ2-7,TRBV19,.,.,CASSDFGMGNYEQYF,TGTGCCAGTAGCGATTTCGGCATGGGGAATTACGAGCAGTACTTC
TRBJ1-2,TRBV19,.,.,CASSPRTELYGYTF,TGTGCCAGTAGTCCCCGGACAGAACTCTATGGCTACACCTTC
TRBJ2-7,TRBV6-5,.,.,CASSYAGFSYEQYF,TGTGCCAGCAGTTATGCGGGATTTTCCTACGAGCAGTACTTC
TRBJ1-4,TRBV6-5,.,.,CASRPVQMGNEKLFF,TGTGCCAGCAGACCGGTCCAGATGGGGAATGAAAAACTGTTTTTT
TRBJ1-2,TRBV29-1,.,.,CSVPGQKGNGYTF,TGCAGCGTACCTGGACAGAAAGGGAATGGCTACACCTTC
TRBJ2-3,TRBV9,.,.,CASSVGAFGAYTDTQYF,TGTGCCAGCAGCGTAGGGGCGTTCGGGGCCTACACAGATACGCAGTATTTT
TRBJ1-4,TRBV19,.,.,CASSTWGTNEKLFF,TGTGCCAGTAGTACCTGGGGGACTAATGAAAAACTGTTTTTT
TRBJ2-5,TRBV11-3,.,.,CASSFGPARAQYF,TGTGCCAGCAGCTTCGGGCCCGCCCGGGCCCAGTACTTC
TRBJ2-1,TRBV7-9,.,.,CASSLSFGQSSYNEQFF,TGTGCCAGCAGCTTAAGTTTCGGCCAAAGCTCCTACAATGAGCAGTTCTTC
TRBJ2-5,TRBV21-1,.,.,CASHPKGPGRETQYF,TGTGCCAGCCACCCAAAGGGGCCAGGCAGGGAGACCCAGTACTTC
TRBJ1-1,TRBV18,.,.,CASSPVGQGTEAFF,TGTGCCAGCTCACCGGTGGGGCAGGGCACTGAAGCTTTCTTT
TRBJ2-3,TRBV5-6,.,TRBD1,CASSLVGTAGTDTQYF,TGTGCCAGCAGCTTGGTAGGGACAGCGGGCACAGATACGCAGTATTTT
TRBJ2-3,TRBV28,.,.,CASGKGLRTQYF,TGTGCCAGCGGCAAGGGACTTCGTACGCAGTATTTT
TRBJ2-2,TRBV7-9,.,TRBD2,CASSLASSGSPGELFF,TGTGCCAGCAGCTTAGCGTCAAGCGGGAGTCCCGGGGAGCTGTTTTTT
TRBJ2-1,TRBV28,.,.,CASSLPLGYNEQFF,TGTGCCAGCAGTTTACCCCTGGGATACAATGAGCAGTTCTTC
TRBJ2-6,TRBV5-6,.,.,CASSLRMIPSGANVLTF,TGTGCCAGCAGCTTGAGGATGATCCCCTCTGGGGCCAACGTCCTGACTTTC
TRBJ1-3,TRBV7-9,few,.,CASSRQNSGNTIYF,TGTGCCAGCAGCAGACAGAACTCTGGAAACACCATATATTTT
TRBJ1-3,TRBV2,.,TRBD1,CASSETGPGNTIYF,TGTGCCAGCAGTGAGACAGGGCCCGGAAACACCATATATTTT
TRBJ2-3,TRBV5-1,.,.,CASSFSGQPTDTQYF,TGCGCCAGCAGCTTTTCAGGGCAGCCCACAGATACGCAGTATTTT
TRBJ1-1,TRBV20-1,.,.,CSASQGTEAFF,TGCAGTGCTAGTCAGGGTACTGAAGCTTTCTTT
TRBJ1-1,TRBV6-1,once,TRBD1,CASNPDRVMNTEAFF,TGTGCCAGCAATCCCGACAGGGTCATGAACACTGAAGCTTTCTTT